This section outlines one T cell receptor beta chain sequence together with its context. 13 Jbeta primers and 60 Vbeta primers were used for the PCR. Data came from immunoSEQ multiplex PCR; TCRdb stores just in-frame clones and leaves some out. Of roughly 160,000 clones listed, 75% to 90% were seen once; the top ten hold more than 1%. The source of the sample is a study of cytomegalovirus exposure and HLA in healthy donors. Looking at the study overall: A prior study identified 110 million or so unique TCR beta sequences from 180 million or so T cells.

Germline assignment: CDR1 SQVTM and CDR2 ANQGSEA. The CDR3 extends over 13 amino acids. V was cut by 0 bases and J by 9 bases, with 12 bases left in between. This chain joins TRBV29-1 and TRBJ2-1; D is unresolved. Source material: PBMCs. This clonotype originated in a boy younger than 10 in good health and CMV-seronegative. The CDR3 is CSVEDGPRREQFF. The CDR3, as DNA: TGCAGCGTTGAAGATGGGCCCCGTCGTGAGCAGTTCTTC.